These T cell receptor beta chains were read from a single sample in a study of cytomegalovirus exposure and HLA in healthy donors. Produced via immunoSEQ multiplex PCR; TCRdb's table is partial and in-frame only. This sample has 200,000 to 300,000 clones, with 82% found just once. The sequenced sample was PBMCs. Receptors originate from a woman aged 40 to 50 in good health and CMV-seropositive. Both conserved end residues are part of each CDR3. A D gene is named only where the DNA matches it firmly. Rows give clone size only sometimes, using once, few, many, or a class for an expanded clone.

clone_size,j_call,v_call,d_call,cdr3_aa,cdr3_nt
NA,TRBJ1-6,TRBV30,NA,CAWSKNGNSPLHF,TGTGCCTGGAGTAAAAACGGTAATTCACCCCTCCACTTT
NA,TRBJ1-1,TRBV5-1,TRBD1,CASSLGATGRTSEAFF,TGCGCCAGCAGCTTGGGCGCGACAGGGAGAACTTCTGAAGCTTTCTTT
few,TRBJ2-3,TRBV6-1,NA,CASSEQGTSTDTQYF,TGTGCCAGCAGTGAACAGGGGACGAGCACAGATACGCAGTATTTT
NA,TRBJ1-4,TRBV30,NA,CAWSVTGEKLFF,TGTGCCTGGAGTGTAACAGGAGAAAAACTGTTTTTT
NA,TRBJ2-7,TRBV6-5,TRBD2,CASSSRLAGAYEQYF,TGTGCCAGCAGTTCCCGACTAGCGGGGGCCTACGAGCAGTACTTC
NA,TRBJ1-2,TRBV30,NA,CAWSVNRVGYTF,TGTGCCTGGAGTGTGAACAGGGTGGGCTACACCTTC
NA,TRBJ2-7,TRBV19,TRBD1,CASSIPGDRGSYEQYF,TGTGCCAGTAGTATTCCCGGAGACAGGGGATCCTACGAGCAGTACTTC
NA,TRBJ1-5,TRBV21-1,NA,CASSWGQYSNQPQHF,TGTGCCAGCAGCTGGGGGCAGTATAGCAATCAGCCCCAGCATTTT
NA,TRBJ2-7,TRBV9,NA,CASSVGQDSSYEQYF,TGTGCCAGCAGCGTGGGTCAGGATAGCTCCTACGAGCAGTACTTC
NA,TRBJ2-2,TRBV4-3,NA,CASSQGVAWELFF,TGCGCCAGCAGCCAAGGGGTAGCCTGGGAGCTGTTTTTT
NA,TRBJ1-1,TRBV10-3,TRBD1,CAISGSTGRNTEAFF,TGTGCCATCAGTGGGTCGACAGGGAGGAACACTGAAGCTTTCTTT
NA,TRBJ2-5,TRBV14,NA,CASSQVRQAYQYF,TGTGCCAGCAGCCAAGTTCGGCAGGCCTACCAGTACTTC
NA,TRBJ1-1,TRBV9,NA,CASSVGPGSTEAFF,TGTGCCAGCAGCGTAGGGCCGGGGAGCACTGAAGCTTTCTTT
NA,TRBJ2-1,TRBV5-1,NA,CASSAAGLGSLNEQFF,TGCGCCAGCAGCGCTGCGGGACTTGGCTCCCTGAATGAGCAGTTCTTC
NA,TRBJ2-7,TRBV9,NA,CASSVGTLVSEQYF,TGTGCCAGCAGCGTAGGAACTCTAGTCTCCGAGCAGTACTTC
NA,TRBJ2-1,TRBV2,TRBD2,CASSGTFRLAGAYNEQFF,TGTGCCAGCAGTGGGACCTTCCGACTAGCGGGGGCGTACAATGAGCAGTTCTTC
NA,TRBJ2-7,TRBV9,TRBD1,CASSVGGTDTYEQYF,TGTGCCAGCAGCGTAGGGGGGACAGATACCTACGAGCAGTACTTC
NA,TRBJ2-2,TRBV5-1,TRBD1,CASSPQTGGTGELFF,TGCGCCAGCAGCCCGCAGACAGGGGGCACCGGGGAGCTGTTTTTT
once,TRBJ2-2,TRBV19,NA,CASSIGTFANTGELFF,TGTGCCAGTAGTATAGGGACTTTCGCTAACACCGGGGAGCTGTTTTTT
NA,TRBJ2-2,TRBV5-1,NA,CASRTSGANTGELFF,TGCGCCAGCAGGACCTCAGGGGCCAACACCGGGGAGCTGTTTTTT
once,TRBJ2-7,TRBV7-2,TRBD2,CASSPGTSGGFPPHEQYF,TGTGCCAGCAGCCCGGGGACTAGCGGGGGTTTCCCCCCGCACGAGCAGTACTTC